This entry concerns a single T cell receptor (beta chain). Clones were sequenced by immunoSEQ multiplex PCR, and TCRdb holds only the in-frame ones, with some missing. Of roughly 65,000 clones in the sample, over 70% were seen once. The sample is drawn from a study of blood T cell repertoires in COVID-19. Across the whole study: The study drew acute and convalescent COVID-19 samples from the United States, Italy and Spain. PBMCs, B-cell-depleted T cells, or T cells were the source of the cDNA or gDNA that made up the material.

This sequence originates from a man aged 60 to 75 with acute or convalescent COVID-19. Sequences were obtained from peripheral blood.

The CDR3 DNA reads TGTGCCAGCAGCCGCTATGGGGGGGGAGGCGGCTACACCTTC. Translation gives CASSRYGGGGGYTF. J is TRBJ1-2 and V is TRBV27; possibly TRBD1 for D (5 bases). CDR3 size: 14 residues. V lost 6 bases and J lost 8, with 19 bases in between. The V gene's germline CDR1 is MNHEY and CDR2 SMNVEV (reference sequence).